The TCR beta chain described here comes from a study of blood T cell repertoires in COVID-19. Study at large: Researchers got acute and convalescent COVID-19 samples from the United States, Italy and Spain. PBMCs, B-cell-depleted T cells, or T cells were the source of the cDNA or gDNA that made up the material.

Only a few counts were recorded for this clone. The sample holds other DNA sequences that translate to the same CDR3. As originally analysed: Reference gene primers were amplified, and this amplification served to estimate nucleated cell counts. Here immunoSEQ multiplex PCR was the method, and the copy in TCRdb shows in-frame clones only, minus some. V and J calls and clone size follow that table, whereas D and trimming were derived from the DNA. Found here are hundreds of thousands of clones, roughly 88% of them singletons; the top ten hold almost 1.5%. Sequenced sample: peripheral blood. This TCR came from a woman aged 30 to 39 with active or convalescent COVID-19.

CDR3 bases: TGTGCCAGCTCACCCGACCGGGGGAACACTGAAGCTTTCTTT. The encoded protein is CASSPDRGNTEAFF. The rearrangement uses TRBV18 and TRBJ1-1, with D unclear. The CDR3 runs to 14 residues. Trimming shortened V by 3 bases and J by 1 base, and 9 bases separated the two germline ends. Germline CDR1 reads KGHSH; CDR2 reads LQKENI.